The 28 T cell receptor beta chains below come from one sample, sequenced in a study of blood T cell repertoires in COVID-19. This table comes from immunoSEQ multiplex PCR, and its TCRdb copy is limited to in-frame clones, with some not included. This sample carries approximately 250,000 clones, 70% to 90% of them seen once, and the ten largest clones take roughly 4%. Sequenced: PBMCs or T cells enriched from blood (not recorded which). The receptors come from a woman in her thirties with acute COVID-19.

The chain has TRBV7-9 and TRBJ2-7; D might be TRBD1 (5 bases). The V end was cut by 4 bases, the J end by 0 bases, with 10 bases between. This CDR3 spans 14 amino acids. Germline-derived CDR1 and CDR2 are SEHNR and FQNEAQ (reference sequence). CDR3 nucleotides: TGTGCCAGCAGCTCGACAGAAGCCTCCTACGAGCAGTACTTC. Encoded protein: CASSSTEASYEQYF.

The chain couples TRBV4-1 to TRBJ2-1; 10 positions agree with TRBD2. V lost 1 base to trimming and J lost 7 bases; unmatched junction nucleotides: 7. Germline V CDR1 and CDR2: MGHRA, YSYEKL. The CDR3 has 16 amino acids. The CDR3 DNA is TGCGCCAGCAGCCAAGTGGCTAGCGGGAGTCTGAATGAGCAGTTCTTC. It yields the protein CASSQVASGSLNEQFF.

The J gene is TRBJ2-7, the V gene TRBV4-1; 8 positions agree with TRBD1. Germline CDR1 is MGHRA and CDR2 is YSYEKL. V gave up 0 bases and J gave up 2 bases; unmatched junction bases: 3. The length of the CDR3 is 15 residues. The CDR3 coding sequence is TGCGCCAGCAGCCAAGAGGCACAGGGGGCCTACGAGCAGTACTTC. This gives the protein CASSQEAQGAYEQYF.

This CDR3 reads CASSLPTGLGNTGELFF. The CDR3 DNA reads TGTGCCAGCAGTTTACCTACAGGGCTTGGCAACACCGGGGAGCTGTTTTTT. The chain employs TRBV28 and TRBJ2-2, with D maybe TRBD1 (6 bases). Germline V gene sequence: CDR1 MDHEN, CDR2 SYDVKM. Trimming left V 2 bases short and J 2 bases short, with 15 bases between. The CDR3 extends over 17 amino acids.

The chain employs TRBV19 and TRBJ2-7; 7 positions match TRBD2. Germline V gives CDR1 LNHDA, CDR2 SQIVND (reference sequence). The trim removed 5 bases at V and 5 bases at J, leaving 6 bases unmatched. The CDR3 totals 13 residues. The CDR3 protein is CASSRREIDEQYF. As DNA, the CDR3 is TGTGCCAGTAGTCGGCGGGAGATCGACGAGCAGTACTTC.

This clone came up once. The gene calls are TRBV6-1 and TRBJ2-7; 14 bases agree with TRBD2. The CDR3 extends over 14 amino acids. Losses at the gene ends were 3 bases for V and 6 bases for J; bases not matched to a gene: 1. The V gene's germline CDR1 is MNHNS and CDR2 SASEGT. The DNA for the CDR3 is TGTGCCAGCAGTGAGGGACTAGCGGGAGTCGAGCAGTACTTC. Protein: CASSEGLAGVEQYF.

The chain has TRBV28 and TRBJ2-2, with TRBD1 matching 7 bases. This CDR3 region has 15 residues. Per germline, CDR1 MDHEN and CDR2 SYDVKM. V lost 5 bases, J lost 0 bases, and 3 bases stayed unmatched. In DNA, the CDR3 is TGTGCCAGCAGTCCCGGGACAGCGAACACCGGGGAGCTGTTTTTT. It yields the protein CASSPGTANTGELFF.

CDR3 sequence (DNA): TGTGCCAGCAGCTTAGGAGCCGGGACAGCCTACGAGCAGTACTTC. As protein: CASSLGAGTAYEQYF. The V call is TRBV7-6, the J call TRBJ2-7, with TRBD1 matching over 7 bases. The V segment lost 1 base and the J segment 2 bases; nucleotides outside the gene matches: 5. The CDR3 has 15 amino acids. The germline V gene has CDR1 SGHVS and CDR2 FNYEAQ.

The gene calls are TRBV7-2 and TRBJ1-2, with a tentative D call TRBD1 (5 bases). V lost 1 base to trimming and J lost 3 bases, with 9 bases between them. The germline gives CDR1 SGHTA, CDR2 FQGNSA. The CDR3 spans 14 residues. The CDR3 reads CASSLGRVDYGYTF. CDR3 DNA: TGTGCCAGCAGCTTAGGCAGGGTTGACTATGGCTACACCTTC.

V and J are TRBV28 and TRBJ2-5; D is undetermined. V was clipped by 2 bases and J by 1 base, with 11 bases between them. The CDR3 totals 15 residues. Per germline, CDR1 MDHEN and CDR2 SYDVKM. CDR3 amino acids: CASSLGRAAQETQYF. The CDR3 DNA sequence: TGTGCCAGCAGTTTAGGTCGCGCGGCCCAAGAGACCCAGTACTTC. The full variable domain, with the rest looked up from reference TRBV28 and TRBJ2-5, is DVKVTQSSRYLVKRTGEKVFLECVQDMDHENMFWYRQDPGLGLRLIYFSYDVKMKEKGDIPEGYSVSREKKERFSLILESASTNQTSMYLCASSLGRAAQETQYFGPGTRLLVL.

The V call is TRBV10-3, the J call TRBJ2-2; the D is unclear. There are 13 residues in the CDR3. V lost 4 bases and J 2 bases, leaving 5 bases between the germline ends. Germline CDR1 ENHRY, CDR2 SYGVKD. CDR3: CAISGRNTGELFF. CDR3 DNA: TGTGCCATCAGTGGCAGAAACACCGGGGAGCTGTTTTTT.

V and J are TRBV7-9 and TRBJ1-2, with D maybe TRBD1 (6 bases). CDR3 length: 19 amino acids. V was cut by 4 bases and J by 3 bases, with 27 bases left in between. Germline-derived CDR1 and CDR2 are SEHNR and FQNEAQ (reference sequence). CDR3 protein: CASSSLTGRLFFLHYGYTF. As DNA, the CDR3 is TGTGCCAGCAGCTCACTTACAGGGAGACTATTCTTCCTACACTATGGCTACACCTTC.

This clone was observed once. The chain uses TRBV12-3 or TRBV12-4 and TRBJ1-6; 7 bases align to TRBD1. CDR3 length: 12 amino acids. V shed 6 bases, J shed 11 bases, and the junction held 4 bases outside the gene matches. This chain's CDR3 is CASRGDSPPLHF. CDR3 DNA sequence: TGTGCCAGCAGGGGGGACAGCCCACCCCTCCACTTT.

The chain couples TRBV6-5 to TRBJ2-7, with D perhaps matching TRBD2 (6 bases). This CDR3 region has 13 residues. In germline, CDR1 is MNHEY, CDR2 SVGAGI. V dropped 10 bases and J dropped 2 bases, with 15 bases sitting between them. The CDR3 loop is CATERDSTYEQYF. As DNA, the CDR3 is TGTGCCACAGAGAGGGACTCAACCTACGAGCAGTACTTC.

The chain couples TRBV25-1 to TRBJ2-3, with a weak D call TRBD2 (6 bases). The germline V and J ends were trimmed by 5 bases and 0 bases, with 15 bases remaining between them. The CDR3 spans 16 residues. Germline-derived CDR1 and CDR2 are MGHDK and SYGVNS. The CDR3 sequence: CASSPFLGTSTDTQYF. The CDR3 DNA reads as TGTGCCAGCAGTCCTTTCTTGGGGACTAGCACAGATACGCAGTATTTT.

V usage is TRBV10-2 and J usage is TRBJ1-1; possibly TRBD1 for D (5 bases). V was pared by 8 bases and J by 4 bases, with 17 bases between. The CDR3 totals 14 residues. CDR1 WSHSY and CDR2 SAAADI come from the germline V gene. The CDR3 DNA reads TGCGCCAGCCGCACCTCTGGACAACGCACTGAAGCTTTCTTT. Amino acid sequence: CASRTSGQRTEAFF.

The V and J genes are TRBV4-1 and TRBJ2-1; possibly TRBD2 for D (5 bases). Germline CDR1 is MGHRA and CDR2 is YSYEKL. Trimming cost V 0 bases and J 7 bases, with 10 bases left between them. The CDR3 contains 14 residues. As DNA, the CDR3 is TGCGCCAGCAGCCAAGACGGGGTAAGGAATGAGCAGTTCTTC. As protein: CASSQDGVRNEQFF.

The V and J genes are TRBV29-1 and TRBJ2-1, with a possible D match to TRBD2 (5 bases). V was trimmed by 3 bases and J by 1 base, leaving 10 bases between them. Germline V gene data show CDR1 as SQVTM and CDR2 as ANQGSEA. The length of the CDR3 is 14 residues. CDR3 coding DNA: TGCAGCGTTGATCGTGGAGGATCCTACAATGAGCAGTTCTTC. Encoded protein: CSVDRGGSYNEQFF.

The chain recombines TRBV6-6 with TRBJ2-2; 8 bases are a match to TRBD2. The V and J ends lost 6 bases and 4 bases, in that order; junction bases with no gene match: 7. Per the germline V gene, CDR1 is MNHNY and CDR2 is SVGAGI (reference sequence). This CDR3 has 15 residues. DNA for the CDR3: TGTGCCAGCAGGGAAAGGACTAGCCCCACCGGGGAGCTGTTTTTT. Protein product: CASRERTSPTGELFF.

The chain has TRBV4-2 and TRBJ1-4, with TRBD1 as a possible D gene (6 bases). CDR3 size: 15 residues. V was shortened by 4 bases and J by 4 bases, with 13 bases between the two germline ends. Germline V gives CDR1 LGHNA, CDR2 YNFKEQ. The CDR3 DNA follows: TGTGCCAGCAGCCCGCCGGGACACAATAATGAAAAACTGTTTTTT. Protein: CASSPPGHNNEKLFF.

With regard to this clone: This specimen includes other DNA sequences encoding the same CDR3. The genes are TRBV29-1 and TRBJ2-1, with TRBD2 identical over 9 bases. CDR3 length: 14 residues. After removal of 3 bases from V and 8 bases from J, the junction contained 8 bases not matched to a gene. The germline V gene has CDR1 SQVTM and CDR2 ANQGSEA. The CDR3 sequence: CSVDGREGLDEQFF. The CDR3 bases are TGCAGCGTTGATGGGCGGGAGGGCCTCGATGAGCAGTTCTTC.

This clone came up a few times. The chain joins TRBV19 to TRBJ2-5, with D tentatively TRBD2 (6 bases). The CDR3 length is 16 residues. Trimming removed 0 bases from V and 4 bases from J, with 15 bases in between. Per germline, CDR1 LNHDA and CDR2 SQIVND (reference sequence). This CDR3 reads CASSIDTDGTGETQYF. The CDR3, as DNA: TGTGCCAGTAGTATAGACACAGACGGGACTGGAGAGACCCAGTACTTC. The variable domain in full, completed from reference TRBV19 and TRBJ2-5, reads DGGITQSPKYLFRKEGQNVTLSCEQNLNHDAMYWYRQDPGQGLRLIYYSQIVNDFQKGDIAEGYSVSREKKESFPLTVTSAQKNPTAFYLCASSIDTDGTGETQYFGPGTRLLVL.

V is TRBV6-2 or TRBV6-3 and J is TRBJ1-5; D is uncertain. V lost 5 bases and J lost 6, with 14 bases in between. The germline CDR1 and CDR2 sequences are MNHEY and SVGEGT. The length of the CDR3 is 14 residues. CDR3 nucleotide sequence: TGTGCCAGCAGTACCCCGGAGTATGTTCAGCCCCAGCATTTT. It specifies CASSTPEYVQPQHF.

The chain combines TRBV6-4 with TRBJ2-1; TRBD2 agrees at 8 bases. V was clipped by 3 bases and J by 5 bases; unmatched bases: 3. Germline assignment: CDR1 MRHNA and CDR2 SNTAGT. The CDR3 totals 14 residues. CDR3: CASSELAENNEQFF. DNA of the CDR3: TGTGCCAGCAGTGAACTAGCGGAAAACAATGAGCAGTTCTTC.

The chain employs TRBV10-1 and TRBJ2-1; D call uncertain. This CDR3 is 18 amino acids long. CDR1 is WNHNN, CDR2 SYGVQD, per germline (reference sequence). V dropped 3 bases and J dropped 3 bases, with 21 bases sitting between them. CDR3 nucleotides: TGCGCCAGCAGTGATAACGCCCTAGGCCCAGTTAGCTACAATGAGCAGTTCTTC. It translates to CASSDNALGPVSYNEQFF.

Comments on this clone: Other DNA sequences from this sample encode an identical CDR3 as well. The gene calls are TRBV7-2 and TRBJ2-3, with D perhaps matching TRBD2 (6 bases). The CDR3 has 15 residues. Trimming took 4 bases from V and 0 from J, leaving 11 bases between them. Germline V gene lookup returns CDR1 SGHTA and CDR2 FQGNSA. In DNA, the CDR3 is TGTGCCAGCAGCTCGGACTACCTTAGCACAGATACGCAGTATTTT. It specifies CASSSDYLSTDTQYF.

This clone was found a few times. V and J are TRBV3-1 (or the pseudogene TRBV3-2) and TRBJ1-1, with a weak D call TRBD1 (6 bases). The CDR3 has 16 residues. In germline, CDR1 is LGHDT, CDR2 YNNKEL (reference sequence). Trimming pared 1 base from V and 4 bases from J, leaving 16 bases between. The CDR3 DNA reads TGTGCCAGCAGCCAAGTGAAGACAGGTGGGGGCACTGAAGCTTTCTTT. This codes for CASSQVKTGGGTEAFF.

The chain employs TRBV19 and TRBJ1-2; 7 bases match TRBD1. This CDR3 is 15 amino acids long. Germline loops: CDR1 LNHDA, CDR2 SQIVND (reference sequence). The trim removed 5 bases at V and 1 base at J, leaving 7 bases unmatched. The CDR3 coding sequence is TGTGCCAGTAGTCTAAGACAGGGCTATAACTATGGCTACACCTTC. The encoded protein is CASSLRQGYNYGYTF.